This record looks at one TCR beta chain sequence and its context. The antigen this receptor binds is unknown. The input lacks base qualities; no much larger clone sits a single base away. The CDR3 starts with the cysteine, ends with the phenylalanine, and has 15 residues. Only CDR3 DNA remains: 45 bases, in frame from the first base. V is reduced by 2 bases and J by 5 bases, leaving a spacing of 12 bases between them. The library was made by the immunoSEQ multiplex PCR assay. For the multiplex PCR, a mixture combining 60 forward primers for TCR Vbeta segments and 13 reverse primers for TCR Jbeta segments was used. The CDR3 region of rearranged TCR beta genes was amplified from genomic DNA with a multiplex PCR assay. Amplified TCR beta libraries were sequenced as 87-base-pair reads on the Illumina HiSeq System. The study's processing was this. A later analysis tallied around 80 million unique TCR beta chains across the roughly 610 repertoires, and about 12 million of those chains were shared by two or more donors. Raw reads were error-corrected and collapsed into unique sequences by a nearest-neighbor algorithm in which closely related sequences were merged to remove PCR and sequencing errors. CDR3 sequences were aligned to IMGT reference sequences to assign V, D and J gene segments. Each retained sequence needed at least a six-nucleotide match to both a V gene segment and a J gene segment. Rearrangements were classified as productive when the CDR3 lacked stop codons and remained in frame with V and J, and all other rearrangements were classified as non-productive. CDR3 was defined according to IMGT convention as the region running from the second conserved V-encoded cysteine to the conserved J-encoded phenylalanine. The earlier analysis of about 500 of the donors excluded sequences that lacked an unambiguous match to a single V gene segment. An earlier analysis of approximately 590 of the donors classified V segments as functional when productive rearrangements were above 56.7% and as segregating when the standard deviation between donors was above 5%. A statistical classification framework was built for diagnosing cytomegalovirus status from the catalog of TCR beta chain sequences. A later analysis assigned V and J genes by comparing TCR nucleotide sequences with IMGT/GENE-DB human TR gene sequences. The TCRdist pipeline was used in a later analysis to assign CDR3 sequences and most-parsimonious VDJ recombination scenarios. A later analysis defined each TCR beta chain by its CDR3 amino acid sequence plus V-gene family, and excluded reads lacking a unique V-gene family. In a later analysis, 450 to 600 highly shared, low-generation-probability nucleotide sequences were removed to address suspected cross-contamination and a sequencing artifact. In a later analysis, a clonal expansion index was calculated for each public chain from normalized within-repertoire ranks of inferred template counts. Generation probabilities in a later analysis came from a VDJ recombination model fitted to out-of-frame rearrangements, and those results were checked against IGoR. In a later analysis, hypergeometric tests were used to score TCR-TCR, TCR-HLA and TCR-CMV co-occurrence, with a repertoire-size bias correction applied to TCR pairs. To estimate false discovery rates, a later analysis permuted the HLA or CMV assignments 20 times. In a later analysis, co-occurring TCRs were grouped using DBSCAN, with TCRdist sequence similarity added in when clustering inside HLA-allele-positive subsets. Repertoires with fewer than 30,000 or more than 120,000 public chains were left out of co-occurrence clustering, as were four to six repertoires with anomalous nucleotide sharing. This is the immuneACCESS table as TCRdb keeps it, with only in-frame sequences that have V and J called. A part of the clones is gone; compared with another copy, unresolved V genes explain less than half, and the rest is unexplained. Clone size and the V and J calls come from that table; the DNA yielded D and trimming. The sample has 40,000 to 55,000 clones on record, around 81% of them singletons. About 2.5% of the sample is taken by the ten largest.

In total, approximately 690 healthy bone marrow donors made up the cohort. Cohort members were all nominally healthy when sampled, although unrecorded immune exposures were likely present. The donor tested CMV seropositive and was one of the 289 seropositive cohort members. A peripheral blood sample was provided by each donor, and peripheral blood mononuclear cells were used for TCR beta sequencing. The Qiagen DNeasy Blood Extraction Kit was used to extract genomic DNA from the blood cell samples. These data are taken from a study of cytomegalovirus exposure and HLA in healthy donors (dated by TCRdb to 2016 to 2017). Turning to the overall study: According to an earlier analysis of 587 of the donors, about 179 million T cells yielded some 110 million unique TCR beta sequences and about 280 Gb of sequence data. The T cell repertoires of roughly 660 subjects were profiled by immunosequencing and related to cytomegalovirus serostatus. The later analysis used no new phenotypic data to find candidate immune exposures, relying instead on TCR beta sequences and their occurrence across donors. The genetic ancestry cluster associated with self-reported Caucasian donors included 80% to 90% of the 300 to 400 genotyped donors. Among some 400 genotyped donors of the cohort, an average of 235,054 unique TCR beta nucleotide sequences were sequenced per donor, 15% to 20% of them non-productive. An earlier analysis of around 580 of the donors used high-throughput TCR beta sequencing to judge whether each TCR beta V gene segment behaved as functional or pseudogenic. In a later analysis, previously published TCR beta repertoires from several hundred donors were re-analyzed and high-resolution HLA genotyping was added so that TCR occurrence patterns could be studied. Class I and class II HLA loci were covered by the typing at four-digit resolution. The number of donors typed differed by locus, with about 629-640 for A, B, C, DRB1 and DQB1, 522 for DQA1, 606 for DPA1, and around 450 for DPB1. Along with the approximately 700-subject first cohort, a separate validation cohort of about 110 different subjects was used. An early release that covered roughly 600 HLA-typed donors contained 300 to 350 gigabases of sequencing data and around 85 million unique TCR sequences. All discovery cohort repertoires had been generated using a single sequencing platform. To predict cytomegalovirus infection status, the study combined high-throughput TCR immunosequencing, statistical association of individual TCRs with disease status, and machine learning. The aim of the study was to test whether cataloging public T cell receptors could identify signatures of past pathogen exposure. Roughly 5 DR-DQ haplotypes were handled as single units for association and clustering because linkage in the cohort was strong. Donor age, sex, ethnicity and CMV serostatus were collected together with the repertoire data. Genome-wide SNP genotypes for about 65% of the roughly 700 donors were used in a later genetic analysis, which treated that subset as a discovery cohort.

General findings and caveats noted by the study authors: A later genetic analysis reported fewer N-insertions in productive TCRs among donors in an Asian-associated ancestry cluster than the roughly 700-donor mean. A cluster of highly shared sequence variants was judged likely to be a technical artifact of the sequencing pipeline. Sequencing depth was assumed to be roughly uniform across donors in the presence/absence analyses, though that assumption may not hold. In a later analysis, around 15,000 TCR beta sequences were associated with specific HLA alleles at a false discovery rate of 0.05. Compared with equally common non-associated chains, HLA-associated TCR beta chains in a later analysis were more clonally expanded and had lower generation probabilities. While some public TCRs were present in many individuals, most TCR sequences turned up only very rarely across donors. A further reported finding was that TCR beta sequences accurately predicted the HLA-A and HLA-B alleles for most subjects in the first cohort. According to a later analysis, parvovirus B19, influenza, CMV and Epstein-Barr virus appeared linked to several top co-occurrence clusters. Some IMGT-functional V segments, including TRBV6-2 and TRBV6-3, could not be told apart with the 87-base-pair reads, so those segments were excluded. Because HLA typing was unavailable for some donors at each locus, only the typed subset was used in association tests. In a later genetic analysis, a missense DCLRE1C variant was associated with V-gene and J-gene trimming of TCR beta chains, and the association was replicated in an independent cohort. An earlier analysis of approximately 590 of the donors showed that most TCR beta V segments appeared in productive rearrangements either about 87% or about 30% of the time, which broadly matched IMGT annotations. About 17 rarely observed V segments, including chromosome 9 orphons, were excluded from the earlier analysis of some 590 of the donors because counts were too low. Strong co-occurrence of HLA alleles, especially DR and DQ, made assigning TCR associations to individual alleles difficult. The authors suggested that the approach could potentially be extended to other disease states and immunological phenotypes. This cohort had only TCR beta chains sequenced, and the lack of alpha or paired-chain data limited which features could be detected. The study gave a list of some 150 TCR beta chains associated with cytomegalovirus. In a later analysis, the rate of TCR association differed among HLA loci, with DRB1 alleles having the most associated TCRs and HLA-C alleles having the fewest. The classifier was reported to diagnose cytomegalovirus status with high specificity and sensitivity in both the original cohort and the validation cohort. Correlated functional status among segregating V segments might reflect linkage disequilibrium, but an unknown experimental factor could not be ruled out. According to a later analysis, most CMV-associated TCR beta chains appeared to be HLA-restricted, and the HLA associations seemed to be driven largely by CMV exposure. Three of the identified cytomegalovirus-associated TCR beta chains were confirmed in vitro to be specific for cytomegalovirus antigens. CMV serostatus was the only immune exposure information available for the cohort.

Material: PBMCs. This receptor was obtained from a boy between 5 and 17 years old in good health and CMV-seropositive. The sequence joins TRBV23-1 to TRBJ1-4; the D gene remains uncertain. TRBV23-1 belongs to the ORF category, with a function that is uncertain. The nucleotide sequence reads as follows: TGCGCCAGCAGTCAACTCGGTGCGGAAAATGAAAAACTGTTTTTT. Its translation is CASSQLGAENEKLFF.